Given below is one T cell receptor beta chain in context. This sample stems from a study of CD8+ T cells in alopecia areata. About the study: Among treated patients, oral tofacitinib was administered at 5 to 10 mg twice daily. People stayed on tofacitinib for 6 to 18 months, then stopped the drug for 6 months.

Reverse transcription of extracted RNA yielded cDNA, which provided the sequencing template. Using immunoSEQ multiplex PCR, the repertoire was profiled, and TCRdb retains in-frame clones only, with some absent. Among 150,000 or so clones listed, roughly 48% were seen once. The CDR3 is 14 residues long. V was pared by 9 bases and J by 0 bases, with 12 bases between. The germline CDR1 and CDR2 sequences are SNHLY and FYNNEI. This chain joins TRBV2 and TRBJ2-1; TRBD1 or TRBD2 may be the D gene (5 bases each). The specimen was CD4+ T cells sorted from blood. The sequence derives from a human donor with alopecia areata. The CDR3 region is CASPGPNSYNEQFF. In DNA form, the CDR3 reads TGTGCCAGTCCGGGACCCAACTCCTACAATGAGCAGTTCTTC.